This T cell receptor beta chain was obtained from a study of cytomegalovirus exposure and HLA in healthy donors. Study summary: The roughly 660 first-cohort repertoires shared a platform with the 130 or so validation repertoires, as reported in a later analysis.

The CDR3 contains 17 residues. Germline lookup yields CDR1 ENHRY and CDR2 SYGVKD. J was trimmed by 3 bases and V by 2 bases; bases with no gene match: 4. Overall study findings and caveats: Most sequenced TCRs were rare (though some public TCRs occurred in many donors). In vitro experiments confirmed that a few CMV-associated chains were specific for CMV antigens.

From the approximately 110-subject validation cohort, which was separate from the roughly 710-subject first cohort, the donors were drawn. Profiling relied on immunoSEQ multiplex PCR, and the TCRdb table lists in-frame clones only, not all of them. The sample shows 120,000 to 150,000 clones, around 90% of them seen only once. Notes on this clone: Its antigen is unidentified.

This chain links TRBV10-3 with TRBJ2-5; TRBD2 matches 15 bases. The sequence was collected from a woman under 30 in good health and CMV-seropositive. Sequences were obtained from PBMCs. CDR3 amino acids: CAISETGLAGGEETQYF. CDR3 bases: TGTGCCATCAGTGAGACGGGACTAGCGGGAGGCGAAGAGACCCAGTACTTC.